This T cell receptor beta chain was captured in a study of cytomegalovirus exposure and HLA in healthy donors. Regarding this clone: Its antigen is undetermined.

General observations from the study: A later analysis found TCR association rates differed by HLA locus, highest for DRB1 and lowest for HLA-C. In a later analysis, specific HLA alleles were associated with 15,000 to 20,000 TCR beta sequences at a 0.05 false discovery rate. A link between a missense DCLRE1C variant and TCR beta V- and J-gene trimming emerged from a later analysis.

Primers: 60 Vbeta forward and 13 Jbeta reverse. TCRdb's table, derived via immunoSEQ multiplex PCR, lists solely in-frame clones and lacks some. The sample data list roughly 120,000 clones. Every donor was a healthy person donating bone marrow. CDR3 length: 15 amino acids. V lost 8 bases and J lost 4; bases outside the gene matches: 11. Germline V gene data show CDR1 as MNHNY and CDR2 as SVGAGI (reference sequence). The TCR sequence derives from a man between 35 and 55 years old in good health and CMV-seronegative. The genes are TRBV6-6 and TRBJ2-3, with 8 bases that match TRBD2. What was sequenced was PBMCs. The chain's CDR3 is CASARSGSIADTQYF. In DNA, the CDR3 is TGTGCCAGCGCCCGGAGCGGGAGTATAGCAGATACGCAGTATTTT.